The next 25 T cell receptor beta chains were all read from a single sample in a study of early T cells in non-severe SARS-CoV-2 infection. TCRdb reprocessed the 5' RACE reads via MiXCR and lists one record per CDR3 protein. The table shows tens of thousands of distinct CDR3 sequences, with about 9.7% occurring only once. The sample was whole blood. All receptors come from an adult who was a healthcare worker with PCR-confirmed SARS-CoV-2 infection or an uninfected control (not recorded which).

This clonotype was detected only a few times. This sequence joins TRBV10-3 and TRBJ2-1, with 10 bases that match TRBD1. There are 15 residues in the CDR3. The ends lost 2 bases at V and 2 bases at J; junction bases unmatched: 0. CDR1 is ENHRY and CDR2 is SYGVKD in the germline V gene. CDR3 protein: CAISEGQGAYNEQFF. The CDR3 nucleotides read TGTGCCATCAGTGAGGGACAGGGGGCCTACAATGAGCAGTTCTTC.

This clonotype was observed a handful of times. This rearrangement joins TRBV7-2 to TRBJ2-1; D might be TRBD1 (6 bases). V gave up 5 bases and J gave up 8 bases, with 16 bases separating them. The germline CDR1 and CDR2 sequences are SGHTA and FQGNSA. This CDR3 region has 14 residues. CDR3 sequence reads: CASSPGNRVHEQFF. The DNA of the CDR3 is TGTGCCAGCAGCCCCGGGAACAGGGTTCATGAGCAGTTCTTC.

The V gene is TRBV3-1, the J gene TRBJ2-2, with D perhaps being TRBD1 or TRBD2 (5 bases each). V lost 5 bases, J lost 1 base, and 14 bases lay in between. The CDR3 has 16 amino acids. Germline assignment: CDR1 LGHDT and CDR2 YNNKEL (reference sequence). The CDR3 DNA reads as TGTGCCAGCAGCGCACCAACTGGGGGGAACACCGGGGAGCTGTTTTTT. The encoded protein is CASSAPTGGNTGELFF.

The table lists this clonotype with many counts. The genes are TRBV7-2 and TRBJ2-7, with D unresolved. Trimming removed 1 base at V and 0 bases at J, with 13 bases between. Germline CDR1 and CDR2: SGHTA and FQGNSA. The CDR3 contains 16 residues. In nucleotides, the CDR3 is TGTGCCAGCAGCTTAGTGAACGGAATCCACTCCTACGAGCAGTACTTC. Translating it yields CASSLVNGIHSYEQYF. The full variable domain, completed using reference TRBV7-2 and TRBJ2-7, is GAGVSQSPSNKVTEKGKDVELRCDPISGHTALYWYRQSLGQGLEFLIYFQGNSAPDKSGLPSDRFSAERTGGSVSTLTIQRTQQEDSAVYLCASSLVNGIHSYEQYFGPGTRLTVT.

The rearrangement links TRBV5-1 to TRBJ1-5; perhaps TRBD1 as D (6 bases). Germline V gene lookup returns CDR1 SGHRS and CDR2 YFSETQ. V was cut by 0 bases and J by 4 bases, with 14 bases left in between. The CDR3 is 16 residues long. The CDR3 nucleotides are TGCGCCAGCAGCTTGGGGCCAGGCGGACAGAATCAGCCCCAGCATTTT. Translated, it gives CASSLGPGGQNQPQHF.

This clonotype was seen ten or more times. V gene TRBV20-1 combines with J gene TRBJ2-3; a possible D gene is TRBD2 (7 bases). The CDR3 has 16 amino acids. Trimming shortened V by 1 base and J by 3 bases, and 17 bases separated the two germline ends. Germline assignment: CDR1 DFQATT and CDR2 SNEGSKA (reference sequence). Written as DNA, the CDR3 is TGCAGTGCTAGAGGGGCCTGGGGGAGGGGGACAGATACGCAGTATTTT. Its protein product is CSARGAWGRGTDTQYF.

This clonotype was observed at least ten times. V and J are TRBV10-2 and TRBJ2-5; TRBD2 agrees at 11 bases. The junction had 12 bases not matched to a gene; V was cut back by 2 bases and J by 4 bases. The CDR3 runs 18 residues. Germline V gene sequence: CDR1 WSHSY, CDR2 SAAADI. The CDR3 nucleotides are TGCGCCAGCAGTGAGGTGGCCGGACTAGCGGGTCAACCAGAGACCCAGTACTTC. Translating it yields CASSEVAGLAGQPETQYF.

The V call is TRBV4-1, the J call TRBJ2-6; unclear D gene. V lost 0 bases and J lost 1, with 10 bases in between. Germline CDR1 is MGHRA and CDR2 is YSYEKL. The CDR3 covers 17 residues. CDR3 loop: CASSQDTRASGANVLTF. The CDR3 DNA sequence: TGCGCCAGCAGCCAAGATACCCGGGCGTCTGGGGCCAACGTCCTGACTTTC.

This clonotype was seen at least ten times. V usage is TRBV29-1 and J usage is TRBJ2-7; D not certain. CDR3 length: 12 amino acids. V was clipped by 4 bases and J by 6 bases, with 13 bases between them. Per the germline V gene, CDR1 is SQVTM and CDR2 is ANQGSEA. The CDR3 coding sequence is TGCAGCGTTGCTGGACCCCCTCCCGAGCAGTACTTC. This gives the protein CSVAGPPPEQYF.

The rearrangement joins TRBV4-1 to TRBJ2-7; 7 bases match TRBD1. This CDR3 is 16 amino acids long. After removal of 0 bases from V and 0 bases from J, the junction contained 5 bases not matched to a gene. The V gene's germline CDR1 is MGHRA and CDR2 YSYEKL. CDR3 loop: CASSQEARGPSYEQYF. The CDR3 bases are TGCGCCAGCAGCCAAGAAGCTAGGGGGCCCTCCTACGAGCAGTACTTC.

In its sample, this clonotype was seen a few times. The genes are TRBV5-1 and TRBJ1-1; possibly TRBD1 for D (5 bases). Trimming stripped 4 bases from V and 9 bases from J, with 16 bases between. The CDR3 extends over 13 amino acids. Germline-derived CDR1 and CDR2 are SGHRS and YFSETQ. The CDR3 DNA is TGCGCCAGCAGCCCCCCCGGGGGAAGAAAAGCTTTCTTT. This codes for CASSPPGGRKAFF.

Concerning this clonotype itself: The germline gene is not matched at one end of the junction; a read error may be the cause. The rearrangement joins TRBV12-3 or TRBV12-4 to TRBJ1-3; D perhaps matches TRBD1 (6 bases). CDR3 length: 13 residues. The CDR3 bases are TGTGCCAGTGGGACAAGCTCTGGAAACACCACATATTTT. This encodes CASGTSSGNTTYF.

This clonotype was counted at least ten times. This chain joins TRBV7-2 and TRBJ2-5; D gene uncertain. The length of the CDR3 is 13 residues. V dropped 1 base and J dropped 5 bases, with 8 bases sitting between them. The germline V gene has CDR1 SGHTA and CDR2 FQGNSA. The CDR3 loop reads CASSLELKETQYF. As DNA, the CDR3 is TGTGCCAGCAGCTTAGAGTTAAAGGAGACCCAGTACTTC.

This clonotype is medium-sized in the sample. The chain uses TRBV29-1 and TRBJ2-5, with TRBD1 as a possible D gene (6 bases). The CDR3 is made up of 14 amino acids. Germline V gene data show CDR1 as SQVTM and CDR2 as ANQGSEA. Trimming cost V 8 bases and J 2 bases, with 18 bases left between them. CDR3 sequence: CSTAGTNIQETQYF. The CDR3 DNA follows: TGCAGCACGGCCGGGACAAACATACAAGAGACCCAGTACTTC.

The sample holds a few counts of this clonotype. J is TRBJ2-1 and V is TRBV6-4; TRBD2 matches at 12 bases. The CDR3 consists of 19 residues. Germline loops: CDR1 MRHNA, CDR2 SNTAGT. The V segment lost 0 bases and the J segment 11 bases; nucleotides outside the gene matches: 17. In DNA form, the CDR3 reads TGTGCCAGCAGTGACTCAGTCCTAGCGGGGGGGCCGATTGAACCGAAGCAGTTCTTC. Translated, it gives CASSDSVLAGGPIEPKQFF.

The table lists this clonotype with a few counts. This chain uses TRBV7-2 with TRBJ1-1; D uncertain. CDR1 and CDR2 from the germline V gene are SGHTA and FQGNSA. V shed 5 bases and J shed 5 bases, with 12 bases lying between them. There are 13 residues in the CDR3. The CDR3, as DNA: TGTGCCAGCAGCCGTCGCCGGGGTACTGAAGCTTTCTTT. It is translated as CASSRRRGTEAFF.

Ten or more counts support this clonotype. The rearrangement joins TRBV6-2 or TRBV6-3 to TRBJ2-5; D not resolved. The germline V gene encodes CDR1 MNHEY and CDR2 SVGEGT. This CDR3 spans 14 amino acids. Trimming removed 7 bases from V and 4 bases from J, with 16 bases in between. The CDR3 is CASTGQNPSETQYF. The CDR3 bases are TGTGCCAGCACGGGCCAAAACCCCTCAGAGACCCAGTACTTC.

In its sample, this clonotype was seen many times. The chain recombines TRBV5-1 with TRBJ1-1, with D possibly matching TRBD1 (6 bases). The CDR3 has 17 residues. Trimming removed 0 bases at V and 4 bases at J, with 19 bases between. Germline loops: CDR1 SGHRS, CDR2 YFSETQ. The CDR3 loop is CASSLEVRGRGSTEAFF. In DNA form, the CDR3 reads TGCGCCAGCAGCTTGGAGGTCAGGGGCCGCGGTAGCACTGAAGCTTTCTTT. Full variable domain (missing parts from reference TRBV5-1 and TRBJ1-1): KAGVTQTPRYLIKTRGQQVTLSCSPISGHRSVSWYQQTPGQGLQFLFEYFSETQRNKGNFPGRFSGRQFSNSRSEMNVSTLELGDSALYLCASSLEVRGRGSTEAFFGQGTRLTVV.

There are a few counts of this clonotype. The chain links TRBV30 to TRBJ2-6; no clear D. CDR3 length: 14 residues. Between the trimmed V and J ends, which lost 2 bases and 0 bases, there was a span of 5 bases. Germline values: CDR1 GTSNPN, CDR2 SVGIG (reference sequence). The CDR3 nucleotides read TGTGCCTGGAGTTCACGCTCTGGGGCCAACGTCCTGACTTTC. Its translation is CAWSSRSGANVLTF.

This clonotype was seen a few times. The V gene is TRBV5-5, the J gene TRBJ2-3; a weak D match, TRBD1 (6 bases). CDR3 length: 14 amino acids. In germline, CDR1 is SGHKS, CDR2 YYEKEE (reference sequence). V dropped 4 bases and J dropped 2 bases, with 11 bases sitting between them. CDR3 in amino acids: CASSTQGFTDTQYF. The CDR3 bases are TGTGCCAGCAGCACTCAGGGGTTCACAGATACGCAGTATTTT.

This clonotype was found a few times. This chain links TRBV9 with TRBJ1-1, with D perhaps matching TRBD1 (6 bases). CDR1 is SGDLS, CDR2 YYNGEE, per germline. Trimming stripped 3 bases from V and 5 bases from J, with 20 bases between. The length of the CDR3 is 16 residues. The CDR3 here is CASSASLDNQGTEAFF. CDR3 nucleotides: TGTGCCAGCAGCGCAAGCCTGGACAACCAGGGGACTGAAGCTTTCTTT.

This clonotype has a count of ten or more. The chain has TRBV15 and TRBJ2-7; D uncertain. The germline gives CDR1 LNHNV, CDR2 YYDKDF (reference sequence). The CDR3 sequence is 15 residues long. Between the trimmed V and J ends, which lost 0 bases and 0 bases, there was a span of 9 bases. This chain's CDR3 is CATSRDAAFSYEQYF. The CDR3 nucleotides read TGTGCCACCAGCAGAGATGCGGCATTCTCCTACGAGCAGTACTTC.

This clonotype was found a few times. The chain couples TRBV4-2 to TRBJ2-1; D remains ambiguous. There are 13 residues in the CDR3. Germline lookup yields CDR1 LGHNA and CDR2 YNFKEQ. The ends were cut back, 0 bases at V and 4 bases at J, with 4 bases in the middle. Here the CDR3 reads CASSQERYNEQFF. CDR3 coding DNA: TGTGCCAGCAGCCAAGAAAGGTACAATGAGCAGTTCTTC.

This clonotype is medium-sized in the sample. This chain connects TRBV5-1 to TRBJ2-7; D is tentatively TRBD1 or TRBD2 (5 bases each). V lost 3 bases to trimming and J lost 2 bases, with 9 bases between them. The CDR3 runs to 13 residues. From germline, CDR1 is SGHRS and CDR2 YFSETQ. In DNA form, the CDR3 reads TGCGCCAGCAGCTCCCAGGGACCCTACGAGCAGTACTTC. Protein sequence: CASSSQGPYEQYF.

There are many counts of this clonotype. The V and J genes are TRBV20-1 and TRBJ2-1; 10 bases align to TRBD1. Looked up from germline, CDR1 is DFQATT and CDR2 is SNEGSKA (reference sequence). The V and J ends lost 5 bases and 6 bases, in that order; junction bases with no gene match: 10. The CDR3 has 15 amino acids. This CDR3 is CSASDRGLYINEQFF. The DNA of the CDR3 is TGCAGTGCTTCCGACAGGGGGCTATATATCAATGAGCAGTTCTTC.